The 9 T cell receptor beta chains below were found in one sample sequenced in a study of blood T cell repertoires in COVID-19 (dated by TCRdb to 2018 to 2021). The library was made by the immunoSEQ multiplex PCR assay. Not all clones reach the TCRdb copy of this immuneACCESS table, which keeps in-frame sequences only. Checked studies attribute under half of the gap to unresolved V genes and leave the rest unexplained. The sample table records about 360,000 clones; more than 75% of these occur just once. 2.5% to 3.5% of the sample lies in the top ten. The sequencing sample was made of peripheral blood. Source of these receptors: a human donor in a cohort sampled during active COVID-19.

The chain's CDR3 is CASSHSIGGSYYEQYF. The CDR3 DNA follows: TGCGCCAGCAGCCACTCGATAGGCGGTAGCTACTACGAGCAGTACTTC. The chain employs TRBV4-1 and TRBJ2-7, with D uncertain. The V end lost 3 bases, the J end lost 3 bases, and 18 bases lay between the germline ends. This CDR3 is built from 16 residues. Per germline, CDR1 MGHRA and CDR2 YSYEKL.

The chain links TRBV5-1 to TRBJ1-4; D gene uncertain. The CDR3 consists of 14 residues. V was clipped by 4 bases and J by 8 bases, with 15 bases between them. Germline V gene sequence: CDR1 SGHRS, CDR2 YFSETQ. CDR3 sequence: CASSSTGGEEKLFF. The CDR3 bases are TGCGCCAGCAGCAGTACCGGAGGTGAGGAAAAACTGTTTTTT. Variable domain in full (rest from reference TRBV5-1 and TRBJ1-4): KAGVTQTPRYLIKTRGQQVTLSCSPISGHRSVSWYQQTPGQGLQFLFEYFSETQRNKGNFPGRFSGRQFSNSRSEMNVSTLELGDSALYLCASSSTGGEEKLFFGSGTQLSVL.

The chain links TRBV3-1 (or the pseudogene TRBV3-2) to TRBJ2-3; D may be TRBD2 (6 bases). The CDR3 spans 12 residues. In germline, CDR1 is LGHDT, CDR2 YNNKEL (reference sequence). V was trimmed by 3 bases and J by 8 bases, leaving 9 bases between them. CDR3 sequence reads: CASSQTRGTQYF. The CDR3 DNA sequence: TGTGCCAGCAGCCAGACTAGGGGTACGCAGTATTTT.

This chain uses TRBV5-6 with TRBJ2-5, with D perhaps matching TRBD2 (6 bases). V was trimmed by 2 bases and J by 1 base, leaving 9 bases between them. Germline V gene data show CDR1 as SGHDT and CDR2 as YYEEEE. This CDR3 contains 14 residues. As DNA, the CDR3 is TGTGCCAGCAGCTTCACGGGGGTCCAAGAGACCCAGTACTTC. Translated: CASSFTGVQETQYF.

This chain links TRBV27 with TRBJ1-2; D uncertain. Trimming removed 5 bases at V and 0 bases at J, with 10 bases between. In germline, CDR1 is MNHEY, CDR2 SMNVEV (reference sequence). The CDR3 runs 14 residues. CDR3 loop: CASSLSGANYGYTF. The DNA for the CDR3 is TGTGCCAGCAGTCTTTCCGGAGCTAACTATGGCTACACCTTC.

CDR3 bases: TGTGCCAGCAGGCGACAGGGAGGCTACACCTTC. Amino acid sequence: CASRRQGGYTF. The chain joins TRBV5-6 to TRBJ1-2, with 7 bases that match TRBD1. J lost 8 bases, V lost 5 bases, and 3 bases had no gene match. From germline, CDR1 is SGHDT and CDR2 YYEEEE. This CDR3 has 11 amino acids.

The rearrangement joins TRBV6-4 to TRBJ2-7, with TRBD2 matching 11 bases. Unmatched junction bases numbered 9, after V lost 2 bases and J lost 6 bases. Germline V gives CDR1 MRHNA, CDR2 SNTAGT. The CDR3 spans 16 residues. The CDR3 loop reads CASSDPRLAGRFEQYF. The DNA for the CDR3 is TGTGCCAGCAGTGACCCGAGACTAGCGGGACGGTTCGAGCAGTACTTC.

In this sample, this clone turned up once. The gene calls are TRBV21-1 and TRBJ2-1; whether TRBD1, the table's D call, matches the DNA was not checked. TRBV21-1 is a pseudogene. This CDR3 is built from 15 residues. Written as DNA, the CDR3 is TGTGCCAGCAGCGCCGGGACAGGGGGCTACAATGAGCAGTTCTTC. The encoded protein is CASSAGTGGYNEQFF.

The chain carries TRBV10-3 and TRBJ1-1; TRBD1 might be the D (5 bases). The CDR3 loop spans 14 amino acids. V lost 8 bases and J lost 1, with 14 bases in between. Germline V gene data show CDR1 as ENHRY and CDR2 as SYGVKD. The DNA for the CDR3 is TGTGCCATCGGTACAGGTGGCTCGAACACTGAAGCTTTCTTT. This translates into CAIGTGGSNTEAFF.